This TCR beta chain appears in the sequencing data of a study of shared clonotypes between healthy human individuals. Regarding the study as a whole: Non-shared clonotypes displayed generation probabilities falling below those of clonotypes present in all four donors.

Only a few counts were recorded for this clone. Its specificity is not known. This table comes from immunoSEQ multiplex PCR, and its TCRdb copy is limited to in-frame clones, with some not included. The sample shows about a million clones, 60% to 85% of them seen only once. The germline CDR1 and CDR2 sequences are SQVTM and ANQGSEA. V shed 7 bases, J shed 2 bases, and the junction held 9 bases outside the gene matches. The CDR3 loop spans 14 amino acids. Splitting of CD4+ cells produced CD45RA+ naive and CD45RA-negative memory subsets. The clonotype was recovered from a man aged 18 to 30 in good health. Some clones in this sample may be carry-over from other donors' samples. Sequenced input: memory CD4+ T cells from PBMCs. The subset is: CD45RA-negative fraction. The chain uses TRBV29-1 and TRBJ2-3; 7 nucleotides agree with TRBD2. The CDR3 here is CSASGGFSTDTQYF. The CDR3 DNA is TGCAGCGCCTCCGGGGGGTTTTCCACAGATACGCAGTATTTT.